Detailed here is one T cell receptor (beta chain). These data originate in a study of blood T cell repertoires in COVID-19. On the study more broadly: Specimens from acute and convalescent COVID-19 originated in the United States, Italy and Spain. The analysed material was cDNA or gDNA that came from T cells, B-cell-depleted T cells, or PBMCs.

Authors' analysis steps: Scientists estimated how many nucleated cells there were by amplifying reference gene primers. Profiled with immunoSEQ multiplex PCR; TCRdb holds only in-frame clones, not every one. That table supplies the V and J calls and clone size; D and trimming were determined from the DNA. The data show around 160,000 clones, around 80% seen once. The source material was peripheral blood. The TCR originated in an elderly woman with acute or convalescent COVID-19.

As DNA, the CDR3 is TGCGCCAGCAGCTCGCAAGACTCCCTCCTGATGCCTTTCTTT. Its protein is CASSSQDSLLMPFF. The chain combines TRBV5-1 with TRBJ1-1, with D hard to call. V was trimmed by 3 bases and J by 12 bases, leaving 21 bases between them. The CDR3 is 14 residues long. Germline CDR1 is SGHRS and CDR2 is YFSETQ.